The 24 T cell receptor beta chains presented below share a single source sample, sequenced in a study of Ad26.COV2.S vaccination and SARS-CoV-2 variants. Sequencing was performed with immunoSEQ multiplex PCR; in TCRdb, only in-frame clones are kept and a portion is missing. The data hold more than 300,000 clones, with over 80% observed a single time. Treatment meaning: about 20 received Ad26.COV2.S at low or high dose, single or two shots; about 5 received placebo; per-sample allocation not given. All samples were drawn on day 63, counting from the first vaccine or placebo injection. Sequencing was performed on peripheral blood, taken in a trial of Ad26.COV2.S vaccine versus placebo. The receptor set was obtained from a person between 18 and 65 years old who received the Ad26.COV2.S COVID-19 vaccine or a placebo.

This sequence joins TRBV28 and TRBJ1-4, with 7 bases aligning to TRBD1. Germline loops: CDR1 MDHEN, CDR2 SYDVKM. The CDR3 is 15 amino acids. V was clipped by 4 bases and J by 5 bases; unmatched bases: 7. The CDR3 DNA sequence: TGTGCCAGCAGTTCCCCGACAGGGATAAATGAAAAACTGTTTTTT. This sequence encodes CASSSPTGINEKLFF.

The rearrangement joins TRBV5-8 to TRBJ1-1, with a possible D match to TRBD1 (5 bases). Germline assignment: CDR1 SGHTS and CDR2 YDEGEE. Trimming pared 2 bases from V and 0 bases from J, leaving 14 bases between. CDR3 size: 16 residues. CDR3 sequence reads: CASSLPPGQMNTEAFF. The CDR3 DNA sequence: TGTGCCAGCAGCTTACCTCCAGGGCAGATGAACACTGAAGCTTTCTTT.

The V and J genes are TRBV2 and TRBJ1-2; maybe TRBD1 (6 bases). Germline lookup yields CDR1 SNHLY and CDR2 FYNNEI. This CDR3 is 14 amino acids long. Between the trimmed V and J ends, which lost 2 bases and 7 bases, there was a span of 14 bases. CDR3 nucleotide sequence: TGTGCCAGCAGTGAACTAAGGGTCAGGGGTGGCTACACCTTC. Translation gives CASSELRVRGGYTF.

The V call is TRBV27, the J call TRBJ1-1; 7 bases match TRBD1. V dropped 7 bases and J dropped 3; count of bases not matched to a gene: 8. CDR1 is MNHEY, CDR2 SMNVEV, per germline (reference sequence). There are 14 residues in the CDR3. The CDR3 spells CASNSAQGDTEAFF. DNA of the CDR3: TGTGCCAGCAACTCCGCCCAGGGGGACACTGAAGCTTTCTTT.

This chain uses TRBV4-2 with TRBJ2-7; the match to TRBD2 covers 12 bases. The CDR3 length is 15 residues. The V gene end was trimmed by 4 bases and the J gene end by 4 bases; junction bases not matched to a gene: 5. Germline CDR1 is LGHNA and CDR2 is YNFKEQ. CDR3 sequence reads: CASSPLAGGPYEQYF. The CDR3 coding sequence is TGTGCCAGCAGCCCCCTAGCGGGGGGGCCGTACGAGCAGTACTTC.

About this clone: Other nucleotide sequences in the sample specify the same CDR3. This chain connects TRBV11-2 to TRBJ2-2; D is uncertain. The V end was cut by 1 base, the J end by 4 bases, with 4 bases between. The CDR3 spans 13 residues. Germline V CDR1 and CDR2: SGHAT, FQNNGV. This chain's CDR3 is CASSLVRTGELFF. CDR3 in DNA: TGTGCCAGCAGCTTAGTTCGCACCGGGGAGCTGTTTTTT.

The gene calls are TRBV6-5 and TRBJ1-1; D uncertain. The CDR3 is made up of 11 amino acids. The V gene's germline CDR1 is MNHEY and CDR2 SVGAGI. V was cut by 2 bases and J by 11 bases, with 9 bases left in between. The CDR3 is CASSYRYAAFF. The CDR3 coding sequence is TGTGCCAGCAGTTACAGGTATGCGGCTTTCTTT.

This chain joins TRBV2 and TRBJ2-7; perhaps TRBD2 as D (6 bases). Germline-derived CDR1 and CDR2 are SNHLY and FYNNEI. Trimming took 2 bases from V and 2 from J, leaving 13 bases between them. The CDR3 runs to 15 residues. This CDR3 reads CASSENAGPPYEQYF. The CDR3 nucleotides read TGTGCCAGCAGTGAAAATGCGGGGCCGCCCTACGAGCAGTACTTC.

The V gene is TRBV6-6, the J gene TRBJ1-1; D may be TRBD1 (6 bases). CDR3 size: 13 residues. Germline values: CDR1 MNHNY, CDR2 SVGAGI (reference sequence). The V end was cut by 0 bases, the J end by 10 bases, with 12 bases between. CDR3 nucleotides: TGTGCCAGCAGTTACTCGGAGGGGGGCTTAGCTTTCTTT. Its translation is CASSYSEGGLAFF.

This clone has just one count. V and J are TRBV7-6 and TRBJ1-2, with 8 bases that match TRBD1. The CDR3 sequence is 16 residues long. V lost 1 base, J lost 4 bases, and 8 bases stayed unmatched. CDR1 is SGHVS and CDR2 is FNYEAQ in the germline V gene. This CDR3 is CASSLGQGARGYGYTF. The CDR3 nucleotides read TGTGCCAGCAGCTTAGGCCAGGGGGCGCGAGGCTATGGCTACACCTTC.

The V gene is TRBV4-1, the J gene TRBJ1-1; D may be TRBD1 (6 bases). Trimming shortened V by 3 bases and J by 1 base, and 12 bases separated the two germline ends. The CDR3 spans 15 residues. Germline V gene sequence: CDR1 MGHRA, CDR2 YSYEKL. CDR3 in DNA: TGCGCCAGCAGCCAGAAGACAGGAGAGAACACTGAAGCTTTCTTT. Translating it yields CASSQKTGENTEAFF.

In its sample, this clone was seen a few times. The CDR3 loop reads CASSWINAGELFF. The CDR3 DNA follows: TGTGCCAGCAGCTGGATCAACGCCGGGGAGCTGTTTTTT. The chain couples TRBV5-4 to TRBJ2-2; the D is unclear. Between the trimmed V and J ends, which lost 3 bases and 6 bases, there was a span of 9 bases. Germline CDR1 is SGHNT and CDR2 is YYREEE (reference sequence). The CDR3 spans 13 residues.

V and J are TRBV12-3 or TRBV12-4 and TRBJ1-4; no firm D call. The CDR3 has 13 residues. V lost 6 bases and J lost 4, with 9 bases in between. The CDR3 reads CASSLYYNEKLFF. The CDR3 DNA is TGTGCCAGCAGCCTTTATTATAATGAAAAACTGTTTTTT.

The chain links TRBV7-8 to TRBJ2-1, with D maybe TRBD2 (6 bases). The ends were cut back, 3 bases at V and 6 bases at J, with 12 bases in the middle. The germline V gene has CDR1 SGHVS and CDR2 FQNEAQ. CDR3 length: 14 residues. This CDR3 is CASSFGDWGNEQFF. CDR3 sequence (DNA): TGTGCCAGCAGCTTTGGGGACTGGGGCAATGAGCAGTTCTTC.

This chain uses TRBV11-1 with TRBJ1-4; D ambiguous. V was pared by 2 bases and J by 8 bases, with 15 bases between. The length of the CDR3 is 15 residues. Germline CDR1 SGHAT, CDR2 FQDESV (reference sequence). In nucleotides, the CDR3 is TGTGCCAGCAGCTTATCATTCCGACATGGGGAAAAACTGTTTTTT. Residues: CASSLSFRHGEKLFF.

This clone showed up many times. The rearrangement joins TRBV7-9 to TRBJ1-6, with D maybe TRBD1 (5 bases). V lost 5 bases and J 11 bases, leaving 13 bases between the germline ends. The length of the CDR3 is 13 residues. CDR1 and CDR2 (germline): SEHNR, FQNEAQ (reference sequence). The chain's CDR3 is CASSDIREPPLHF. The DNA of the CDR3 is TGTGCCAGCAGCGACATCAGGGAACCACCCCTCCACTTT.

The CDR3 reads CATRTGNTGELFF. CDR3 in DNA: TGTGCCACACGGACAGGGAACACCGGGGAGCTGTTTTTT. The J gene is TRBJ2-2, the V gene TRBV2, with 7 bases fitting TRBD1. CDR3 size: 13 residues. The ends lost 10 bases at V and 1 base at J; junction bases unmatched: 3. Germline values: CDR1 SNHLY, CDR2 FYNNEI.

J is TRBJ2-1 and V is TRBV7-2, with a tentative D call TRBD2 (6 bases). CDR1 and CDR2 from the germline V gene are SGHTA and FQGNSA. V lost 5 bases to trimming and J lost 15 bases, with 26 bases between them. This CDR3 has 15 amino acids. The CDR3 region has the DNA TGTGCCAGCAGCCTCATTCGGGACTCGGAGGATGGTCGGTTCTTC. This codes for CASSLIRDSEDGRFF.

This rearrangement joins TRBV5-1 to TRBJ2-7; the D gene is possibly TRBD1 (6 bases). CDR1 and CDR2 from the germline V gene are SGHRS and YFSETQ. Trimming pared 2 bases from V and 1 base from J, leaving 10 bases between. CDR3 length: 14 residues. CDR3 amino acids: CASSFSQGSYEQYF. For the CDR3, the DNA is TGCGCCAGCAGCTTTAGCCAGGGGTCCTACGAGCAGTACTTC. The full variable domain, with the rest looked up from reference TRBV5-1 and TRBJ2-7, is KAGVTQTPRYLIKTRGQQVTLSCSPISGHRSVSWYQQTPGQGLQFLFEYFSETQRNKGNFPGRFSGRQFSNSRSEMNVSTLELGDSALYLCASSFSQGSYEQYFGPGTRLTVT.

This clone was counted at least ten times. This chain joins TRBV10-3 and TRBJ1-2; D ambiguous. Germline CDR1 reads ENHRY; CDR2 reads SYGVKD. V was cut by 8 bases and J by 4 bases, with 11 bases left in between. The CDR3 totals 12 residues. CDR3 in DNA: TGTGCCATCTCCGGAGAGGGCTATGGCTACACCTTC. Its protein is CAISGEGYGYTF.

The chain links TRBV7-2 to TRBJ1-2, with a weak D call TRBD1 (6 bases). Trimming removed 5 bases at V and 8 bases at J, with 12 bases between. CDR3 length: 12 amino acids. Germline CDR1 SGHTA, CDR2 FQGNSA. The DNA of the CDR3 is TGTGCCAGCAGCCTCACAGGGACAGGCTACACCTTC. This sequence encodes CASSLTGTGYTF.

The V and J genes are TRBV27 and TRBJ2-5; a weak D match, TRBD1 (5 bases). Trimming shortened V by 8 bases and J by 4 bases, and 26 bases separated the two germline ends. The CDR3 has 17 amino acids. The germline CDR1 and CDR2 sequences are MNHEY and SMNVEV (reference sequence). This CDR3 is CASRVLPGRTGGETQYF. CDR3 nucleotide sequence: TGTGCCAGCCGCGTCTTGCCAGGACGAACAGGCGGAGAGACCCAGTACTTC.

J is TRBJ2-3 and V is TRBV19, with D unresolved. The length of the CDR3 is 15 residues. The V end lost 7 bases, the J end lost 7 bases, and 21 bases lay between the germline ends. Looked up from germline, CDR1 is LNHDA and CDR2 is SQIVND (reference sequence). This CDR3 reads CASTQSHRVGNTQYF. The CDR3 DNA follows: TGTGCCAGTACTCAGTCCCATAGGGTTGGCAATACGCAGTATTTT.

The chain uses TRBV14 and TRBJ1-6; 8 bases agree with TRBD1. In germline, CDR1 is SGHDN, CDR2 FVKESK. Trimming cost V 4 bases and J 4 bases; bases outside gene matches: 3. The CDR3 contains 15 residues. The chain's CDR3 is CASSLRDRYNSPLHF. CDR3 bases: TGTGCCAGCAGCCTCCGGGACAGGTATAATTCACCCCTCCACTTT. Supplemented by reference TRBV14 and TRBJ1-6, the full variable domain reads EAGVTQFPSHSVIEKGQTVTLRCDPISGHDNLYWYRRVMGKEIKFLLHFVKESKQDESGMPNNRFLAERTGGTYSTLKVQPAELEDSGVYFCASSLRDRYNSPLHFGNGTRLTVT.